This TCR beta chain was profiled in a study of a mutant IDH1 vaccine in newly diagnosed glioma. Notes on this clone: The antigen is not known.

TCRdb's copy holds only in-frame clones and misses some; the assay was immunoSEQ multiplex PCR. The sample consists of some 47,000 clones, around 81% of them appearing once. The time point: week 35, safety follow-up. With topical imiquimod, each dose of the vaccine consisted of 300 ug of mutant IDH1 20-mer peptide. Germline lookup yields CDR1 MNHEY and CDR2 SVGAGI. This CDR3 is 14 amino acids long. V was cut by 5 bases and J by 5 bases, with 12 bases left in between. The clonotype comes from a woman in her 40s with glioma. Some clones in this sample may be carry-over from other donors' samples. The sequences come from PBMCs, collected from a glioma patient whose treatment included an IDH1 peptide vaccine. J is TRBJ2-2 and V is TRBV6-5; the D gene is possibly TRBD2 (6 bases). The CDR3 region has the DNA TGTGCCAGCAGTCCGAGCGGGCCTACCGGGGAGCTGTTTTTT. As protein: CASSPSGPTGELFF.